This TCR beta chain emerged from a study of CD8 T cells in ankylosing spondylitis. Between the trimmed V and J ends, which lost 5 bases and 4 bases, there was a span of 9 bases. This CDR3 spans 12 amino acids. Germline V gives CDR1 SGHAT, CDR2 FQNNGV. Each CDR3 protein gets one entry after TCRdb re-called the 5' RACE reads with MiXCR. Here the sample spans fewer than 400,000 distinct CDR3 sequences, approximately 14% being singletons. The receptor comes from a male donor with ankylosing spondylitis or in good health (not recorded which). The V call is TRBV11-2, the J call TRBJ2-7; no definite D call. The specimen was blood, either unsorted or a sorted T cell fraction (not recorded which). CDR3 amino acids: CASSGLEYEQYF. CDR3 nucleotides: TGTGCCAGCAGCGGGTTAGAGTACGAGCAGTACTTC.